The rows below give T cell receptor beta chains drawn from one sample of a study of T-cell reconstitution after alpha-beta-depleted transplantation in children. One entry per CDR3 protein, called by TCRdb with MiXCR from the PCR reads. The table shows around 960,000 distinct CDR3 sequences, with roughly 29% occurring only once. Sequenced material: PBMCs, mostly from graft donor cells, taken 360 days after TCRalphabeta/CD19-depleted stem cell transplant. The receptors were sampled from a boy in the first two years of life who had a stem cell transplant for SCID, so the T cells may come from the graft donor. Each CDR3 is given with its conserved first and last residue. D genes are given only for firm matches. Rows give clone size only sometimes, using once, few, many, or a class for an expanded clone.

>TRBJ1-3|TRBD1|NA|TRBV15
CATSRGDRDSGNTIYF
TGTGCCACCAGCAGAGGGGACAGGGATTCTGGAAACACCATATATTTT
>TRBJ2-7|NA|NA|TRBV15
CATSRDLGDGEQYF
TGTGCCACCAGCAGAGATTTGGGAGACGGCGAGCAGTACTTC
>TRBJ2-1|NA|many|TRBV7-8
CASRFGASSYNEQFF
TGTGCCAGCAGGTTTGGGGCAAGCTCCTACAATGAGCAGTTCTTC
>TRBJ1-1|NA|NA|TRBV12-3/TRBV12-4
CASSAIAAEAFF
TGTGCCAGCAGCGCCATTGCGGCTGAAGCTTTCTTT
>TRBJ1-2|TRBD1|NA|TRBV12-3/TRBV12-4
CASSLDDRVIYGYTF
TGTGCCAGCAGTCTAGATGACAGGGTAATCTATGGCTACACCTTC
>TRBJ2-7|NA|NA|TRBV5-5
CASSLSAATTYEQYF
TGTGCCAGCAGCTTGTCAGCCGCCACAACCTACGAGCAGTACTTC
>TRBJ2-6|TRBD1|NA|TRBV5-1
CTSSPRGQATSGANVLTF
TGCACCAGCAGCCCAAGGGGACAGGCGACTTCTGGGGCCAACGTCCTGACTTTC
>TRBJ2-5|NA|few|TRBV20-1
CSAQTWGAQETQYF
TGCAGTGCACAGACCTGGGGGGCCCAAGAGACCCAGTACTTC
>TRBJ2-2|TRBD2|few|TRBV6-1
CASTSRGLAGNSTGELFF
TGTGCCAGCACCTCTAGGGGACTAGCGGGGAATAGTACCGGGGAGCTGTTTTTT
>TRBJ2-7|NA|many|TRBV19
CASSIETGYEQYF
TGTGCCAGTAGTATAGAAACAGGCTACGAGCAGTACTTC
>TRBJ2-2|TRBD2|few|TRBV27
CASSPAPGTRAGELFF
TGTGCCAGCAGTCCCGCTCCCGGGACTAGGGCCGGGGAGCTGTTTTTT
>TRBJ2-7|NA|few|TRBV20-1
CSASGQDGQYF
TGCAGTGCTAGTGGTCAGGACGGGCAGTACTTC
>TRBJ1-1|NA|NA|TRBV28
CASSLGIVNTEAFF
TGTGCCAGCAGTTTGGGGATTGTGAACACTGAAGCTTTCTTT
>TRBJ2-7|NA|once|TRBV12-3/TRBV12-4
CASSPTGTPPYEQYF
TGTGCCAGCAGTCCAACCGGGACACCTCCCTACGAGCAGTACTTC
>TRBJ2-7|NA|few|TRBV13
CASSPSPKEEQYF
TGTGCCAGCAGCCCCAGCCCGAAGGAGGAGCAGTACTTC
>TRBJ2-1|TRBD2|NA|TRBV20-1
CSARDPGTSGGNSYNEQFF
TGCAGTGCTAGAGATCCCGGGACTAGCGGGGGGAATTCCTACAATGAGCAGTTCTTC
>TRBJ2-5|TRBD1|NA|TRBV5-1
CASISGTGIQETQYF
TGCGCCAGCATCTCCGGGACAGGGATACAAGAGACCCAGTACTTC
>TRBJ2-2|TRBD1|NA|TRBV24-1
CATSAAGTGVTGELFF
TGTGCCACCAGTGCCGCCGGGACAGGGGTCACCGGGGAGCTGTTTTTT
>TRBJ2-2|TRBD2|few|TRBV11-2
CASSHVAGGLSGELFF
TGTGCCAGCAGCCATGTAGCGGGGGGGCTTTCTGGGGAGCTGTTTTTT
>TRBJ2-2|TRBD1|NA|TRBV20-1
CSARDPGTATTGELFF
TGCAGTGCTAGAGATCCCGGGACAGCGACCACCGGGGAGCTGTTTTTT